Shown below are 3 T cell receptor beta chains from a single sample sequenced in a study of blood T cell repertoires in COVID-19 (dated by TCRdb to about 2020). Libraries were prepared through the immunoSEQ multiplex PCR assay. The source is immuneACCESS, and TCRdb retained only in-frame sequences with V and J called. Part of the clones is not carried over; for the studies checked, unresolved V genes explain less than half of this, and the remainder is unexplained. The sample yields 270,000 or so clones; roughly 91% were counted once. The ten largest account for 11% of the sample. The sample was peripheral blood. The receptors shown here come from a woman in her twenties or thirties with COVID-19, enrolled during active disease.

The chain combines TRBV7-2 with TRBJ2-7, with 9 nucleotides matching TRBD1. J lost 3 bases, V lost 1 base, and 7 bases had no gene match. The CDR3 has 16 amino acids. Looked up from germline, CDR1 is SGHTA and CDR2 is FQGNSA. CDR3 in DNA: TGTGCCAGCAGCTTAGTCCCCCGACAGGGGGGCTACGAGCAGTACTTC. Translated, it gives CASSLVPRQGGYEQYF. Looking up the rest from reference TRBV7-2 and TRBJ2-7 gives the full variable domain: GAGVSQSPSNKVTEKGKDVELRCDPISGHTALYWYRQSLGQGLEFLIYFQGNSAPDKSGLPSDRFSAERTGGSVSTLTIQRTQQEDSAVYLCASSLVPRQGGYEQYFGPGTRLTVT.

The CDR3, as DNA: TGCGCCAGCAGCCCGGGGACAGCACGACCTAACTATGGCTACACCTTC. It encodes CASSPGTARPNYGYTF. This chain links TRBV5-1 with TRBJ1-2, with TRBD1 identical over 7 bases. Germline assignment: CDR1 SGHRS and CDR2 YFSETQ. V lost 4 bases and J lost 0; bases outside the gene matches: 9. The CDR3 consists of 16 residues.

A word on this clone: An end of the junction differs from the germline gene, which may be a read error. This chain connects TRBV6-1 to TRBJ2-6; a weak D match, TRBD1 (6 bases). Germline assignment: CDR1 MNHNS and CDR2 SASEGT. The CDR3 covers 17 residues. In DNA form, the CDR3 reads TGTGCCAGCAATGAACCCGGGACACCGTCTGGGGCCAACGTCCTGACTTTC. This sequence encodes CASNEPGTPSGANVLTF.